The rows below give T cell receptor beta chains drawn from one sample of a study of blood T cell repertoires in COVID-19. The data were produced by immunoSEQ multiplex PCR, yet TCRdb's version contains in-frame clones alone and is incomplete. The sample shows about 380,000 clones, more than 75% of them seen only once. Sample: PBMCs or T cells enriched from blood (not recorded which). The receptors derive from a woman aged 18-29 years who had recovered from COVID-19. Each CDR3 is given without its conserved first and last residue.

j_call: TRBJ2-3; v_call: TRBV7-2; cdr3_aa: ASSLGIGGRGDTQY
j_call: TRBJ2-7; v_call: TRBV6-1; cdr3_aa: ASSEFLAGETYEQY
j_call: TRBJ1-2; v_call: TRBV5-1; cdr3_aa: ASSRTGGEGYT
j_call: TRBJ2-5; v_call: TRBV24-1; cdr3_aa: ATPWSRLQQETQY
j_call: TRBJ2-6; v_call: TRBV6-1; cdr3_aa: ASSEWGGSNVLT
j_call: TRBJ1-2; v_call: TRBV5-4; cdr3_aa: ASTFRGQLGYT
j_call: TRBJ2-1; v_call: TRBV6-5; cdr3_aa: ASSSTSGGANEQF
j_call: TRBJ2-5; v_call: TRBV7-3; cdr3_aa: ASSSGPVGAGTQY
j_call: TRBJ1-3; v_call: TRBV5-1; cdr3_aa: ASSPRGGQTSGNTIY
j_call: TRBJ2-5; v_call: TRBV9; cdr3_aa: ASSVDPSQETQY
j_call: TRBJ2-7; v_call: TRBV29-1; cdr3_aa: SAYREGVYEQY
j_call: TRBJ1-1; v_call: TRBV9; cdr3_aa: ASSFYPTGNTEAF
j_call: TRBJ2-7; v_call: TRBV10-3; cdr3_aa: AISDGGLSSYEQY
j_call: TRBJ1-1; v_call: TRBV14; cdr3_aa: ASSRGAGGTEAF
j_call: TRBJ2-1; v_call: TRBV10-3; cdr3_aa: AISERGTEQF
j_call: TRBJ1-2; v_call: TRBV7-9; cdr3_aa: ASSFLLDLGLGGYT
j_call: TRBJ2-5; v_call: TRBV7-9; cdr3_aa: ASSLEGLDKETQY
j_call: TRBJ2-1; v_call: TRBV30; cdr3_aa: AWSVLRGGNEQF
j_call: TRBJ2-7; v_call: TRBV29-1; cdr3_aa: SVDWDSSYEQY
j_call: TRBJ2-4; v_call: TRBV15; cdr3_aa: ATSRDRARGVEAKNIQY
j_call: TRBJ1-1; v_call: TRBV30; cdr3_aa: AWSRDRGGAF
j_call: TRBJ1-2; v_call: TRBV5-1; cdr3_aa: ASSLTTSGGYGYT